The rows below give T cell receptor beta chains drawn from one sample of a study of blood T cell repertoires in COVID-19. Measured with immunoSEQ multiplex PCR; TCRdb has only the in-frame clones, and not every one. Among 200,000 or so clones listed, about 82% were seen once. The sequenced material came from peripheral blood. The receptors derive from a woman of 80 years or more with acute or convalescent COVID-19. Each CDR3 is given with its conserved first and last residue. D genes are given only for firm matches. For some rows the clone size is stated as once, few or many, or as a class when expanded; others skip it.

>-|TRBJ1-5|-|TRBV6-2/TRBV6-3
CASSYSSVQPQHF
TGTGCCAGCAGTTACTCTTCCGTTCAGCCCCAGCATTTT
>TRBD1|TRBJ2-7|few|TRBV2
CASCLRDRVTEQYF
TGTGCCAGCTGCCTTAGGGACAGGGTTACCGAGCAGTACTTC
>TRBD1|TRBJ2-7|few|TRBV11-2
CASSPGQGIYEQYF
TGTGCCAGCAGCCCTGGACAGGGCATCTACGAGCAGTACTTC
>TRBD2|TRBJ2-1|-|TRBV19
CASIGTSGPNNEQFF
TGTGCCAGTATCGGGACTAGCGGACCTAACAATGAGCAGTTCTTC
>TRBD1|TRBJ2-3|-|TRBV9
CASSLTGTGSADTQYF
TGTGCCAGCAGCCTTACCGGGACAGGGTCCGCAGATACGCAGTATTTT
>TRBD1|TRBJ1-4|few|TRBV11-3
CASSLEPGGLAEKLFF
TGTGCCAGCAGCTTAGAGCCAGGGGGATTGGCTGAAAAACTGTTTTTT
>TRBD2|TRBJ2-3|-|TRBV7-3
CASSRDYTDTQYF
TGTGCCAGCAGCCGGGACTACACAGATACGCAGTATTTT
>-|TRBJ1-6|-|TRBV30
CAWRDRQRSNSPLHF
TGTGCCTGGAGGGACAGACAGCGGTCGAATTCACCCCTCCACTTT
>-|TRBJ1-6|-|TRBV5-4
CASSWGGRNSPLHF
TGTGCCAGCAGCTGGGGGGGACGGAATTCACCCCTCCACTTT
>-|TRBJ1-6|-|TRBV19
CATSDRNNSPLHF
TGTGCCACCTCTGACAGGAATAATTCACCCCTCCACTTT
>TRBD1|TRBJ1-2|-|TRBV6-6
CASRNGDSLNYGYTF
TGTGCCAGCAGGAACGGGGACAGCCTAAACTATGGCTACACCTTC
>-|TRBJ2-5|-|TRBV18
CASSPRWGLFQETQYF
TGTGCCAGCTCACCACGATGGGGGCTATTCCAAGAGACCCAGTACTTC
>TRBD2|TRBJ2-7|-|TRBV18
CASSPEGTVLAGPHHF
TGTGCCAGCTCACCAGAGGGGACGGTCCTAGCGGGGCCCCATCACTTC
>TRBD1|TRBJ1-1|-|TRBV29-1
CSVPTRQGDTEAFF
TGCAGCGTGCCCACTAGACAGGGGGACACTGAAGCTTTCTTT
>-|TRBJ2-3|-|TRBV4-3
CASSQGRAAGAADTQYF
TGCGCCAGCAGCCAAGGCCGGGCGGCGGGGGCAGCAGATACGCAGTATTTT
>-|TRBJ1-2|once|TRBV4-3
CASSQDLSGPYGYTF
TGCGCCAGCAGCCAAGATCTATCTGGTCCTTATGGCTACACCTTC
>-|TRBJ1-1|-|TRBV5-4
CASSLGGGDTEAFF
TGTGCCAGCAGCTTGGGAGGGGGTGACACTGAAGCTTTCTTT
>TRBD2|TRBJ2-7|-|TRBV27
CASQQREASSYEQYF
TGTGCCAGTCAGCAGCGGGAGGCCTCCTCCTACGAGCAGTACTTC
>TRBD1|TRBJ2-7|few|TRBV10-3
CAISDDRDKSYEQYF
TGTGCCATCAGTGACGACAGGGACAAGTCCTACGAGCAGTACTTC
>-|TRBJ2-1|-|TRBV6-6
CASRGIEFRVHEQFF
TGTGCCAGCAGGGGGATAGAATTCAGGGTCCATGAGCAGTTCTTC
>-|TRBJ2-2|-|TRBV12-3/TRBV12-4
CASSRGQTGELFF
TGTGCCAGCAGCAGGGGACAAACCGGGGAGCTGTTTTTT
>-|TRBJ1-4|-|TRBV9
CASSVGAGIEKLFF
TGTGCCAGCAGCGTAGGGGCCGGGATAGAAAAACTGTTTTTT
>TRBD1|TRBJ2-2|-|TRBV18
CASSLGQENTGELFF
TGTGCCAGCTCCCTGGGACAGGAGAACACCGGGGAGCTGTTTTTT
>TRBD1|TRBJ1-5|many|TRBV10-3
CAISEGTGTGQPQHF
TGTGCCATCAGTGAGGGGACAGGTACGGGTCAGCCCCAGCATTTT
>-|TRBJ1-5|-|TRBV9
CASSVGGGNQPQHF
TGTGCCAGCAGCGTCGGGGGAGGCAATCAGCCCCAGCATTTT
>-|TRBJ1-1|-|TRBV30
CAATGTGEAFF
TGTGCCGCAACAGGGACGGGGGAAGCTTTCTTT
>TRBD2|TRBJ2-1|once|TRBV11-3
CASSQGAGNNEQFF
TGTGCCAGCAGTCAGGGAGCGGGGAACAATGAGCAGTTCTTC
>-|TRBJ2-3|-|TRBV6-4
CASSPTKGTDTQYF
TGTGCCAGCAGTCCCACCAAGGGGACAGATACGCAGTATTTT
>-|TRBJ1-6|-|TRBV30
CAWTHAGESPLHF
TGTGCCTGGACCCACGCAGGGGAATCACCCCTCCACTTT
>-|TRBJ2-1|-|TRBV12-5
CASGLWGVNEQFF
TGTGCTAGTGGTTTGTGGGGGGTAAATGAGCAGTTCTTC
>-|TRBJ2-2|-|TRBV4-3
CASSQVRVDTGELFF
TGCGCCAGCAGCCAAGTCAGGGTGGACACCGGGGAGCTGTTTTTT
>TRBD2|TRBJ2-7|few|TRBV19
CASSIRVERGGVQQYF
TGTGCCAGTAGTATACGGGTAGAGCGGGGGGGCGTTCAGCAGTACTTC
>TRBD1|TRBJ1-1|-|TRBV7-8
CASTSTGDGTEAFF
TGTGCCAGCACTTCAACAGGGGATGGCACTGAAGCTTTCTTT
>-|TRBJ2-4|-|TRBV24-1
CATSGGAKNIQYF
TGTGCCACCAGTGGAGGAGCCAAAAACATTCAGTACTTC
>TRBD1|TRBJ1-4|-|TRBV7-9
CASSLGSQGARFFGEKLFF
TGTGCCAGCAGCTTAGGTTCACAGGGGGCGCGTTTTTTCGGTGAAAAACTGTTTTTT
>-|TRBJ2-2|many|TRBV11-2
CASSLAPGLANTGELFF
TGTGCCAGCAGCTTGGCCCCCGGACTTGCGAACACCGGGGAGCTGTTTTTT
>-|TRBJ1-5|-|TRBV2
CASSLTGQPQHF
TGTGCCAGCAGTTTGACCGGGCAGCCCCAGCATTTT
>-|TRBJ2-3|-|TRBV20-1
CSASGSGTDTQYF
TGCAGTGCTAGTGGGTCAGGCACAGATACGCAGTATTTT
>-|TRBJ2-7|-|TRBV12-1
CASSLQSDRGGSYEQYF
TGTGCCAGCAGCCTCCAATCCGACAGGGGGGGGTCCTACGAGCAGTACTTC
>TRBD1|TRBJ2-7|-|TRBV6-6
CASRLGQGNYEQYF
TGTGCCAGCAGATTGGGACAGGGAAACTACGAGCAGTACTTC
>TRBD1|TRBJ2-2|-|TRBV25-1
CASTPDRGHTGELFF
TGTGCCAGCACCCCGGACAGGGGGCACACCGGGGAGCTGTTTTTT
>-|TRBJ1-1|-|TRBV6-5
CASSYEGIEAFF
TGTGCCAGCAGTTACGAGGGAATTGAAGCTTTCTTT
>-|TRBJ2-7|few|TRBV5-6
CASTPGGSSYEQYF
TGTGCCAGCACCCCTGGGGGGTCTTCCTACGAGCAGTACTTC
>-|TRBJ2-4|-|TRBV28
CASVGQKNIQYF
TGTGCCAGTGTAGGACAGAAAAACATTCAGTACTTC
>-|TRBJ2-5|-|TRBV5-1
CASSLGGPPETQYF
TGCGCCAGCAGCTTGGGGGGGCCGCCAGAGACCCAGTACTTC
>-|TRBJ1-2|-|TRBV6-6
CASSYGEGRPDGYTF
TGTGCCAGCAGTTACGGGGAGGGGCGCCCGGATGGCTACACCTTC
>TRBD2|TRBJ2-6|-|TRBV20-1
CSASLGGSGANVLTF
TGCAGTGCTAGTCTCGGGGGGTCCGGGGCCAACGTCCTGACTTTC
>TRBD1|TRBJ1-5|-|TRBV24-1
CATTDRERTGNQPQHF
TGTGCCACCACCGACAGGGAAAGGACAGGGAATCAGCCCCAGCATTTT
>-|TRBJ2-3|-|TRBV27
CASSLGLGTQYF
TGTGCCAGCAGTTTAGGCCTAGGTACGCAGTATTTT
>TRBD1|TRBJ1-1|-|TRBV19
CASSATGDTEAFF
TGTGCCAGTAGTGCCACAGGGGACACTGAAGCTTTCTTT
>-|TRBJ2-7|-|TRBV7-9
CASSPPPDSVPVREQYF
TGTGCCAGCAGCCCGCCACCGGACAGCGTACCGGTTCGAGAGCAGTACTTC
>TRBD1|TRBJ1-4|-|TRBV5-1
CASSRDSGNEKLFF
TGCGCCAGCAGCCGGGACAGCGGGAATGAAAAACTGTTTTTT
>-|TRBJ2-2|-|TRBV7-9
CASSLSRLGGELFF
TGTGCCAGCAGCTTAAGCCGTCTTGGCGGGGAGCTGTTTTTT
>-|TRBJ2-5|-|TRBV11-3
CASSLDRWASPQETQYF
TGTGCCAGCAGCTTAGATAGGTGGGCATCTCCTCAAGAGACCCAGTACTTC
>TRBD2|TRBJ2-7|-|TRBV2
CASSGTGTSGSYEQYF
TGTGCCAGCAGTGGCACCGGGACTAGCGGATCCTACGAGCAGTACTTC
>-|TRBJ1-3|-|TRBV6-5
CASSWARVLGNTIYF
TGTGCCAGCAGTTGGGCCAGGGTCCTTGGAAACACCATATATTTT
>TRBD2|TRBJ2-7|-|TRBV30
CAWRASGLSYEQYF
TGTGCCTGGAGGGCTAGCGGGCTATCCTACGAGCAGTACTTC